This entry features one TCR beta chain sequence. Its antigen is unknown. The CDR3 is 13 residues long. The ends were cut back, 1 base at V and 9 bases at J, with 12 bases in the middle. CDR1 LNHDA and CDR2 SQIVND come from the germline V gene (reference sequence). The data originate from a study of shared clonotypes between healthy human individuals. Study-wide points: Approximately 4.6% of naive CD4 clonotypes were common to several donors.

Approximately 210 ng DNA, approximately 31,000 T cell genomes, went into each sorted-subset replicate PCR. Data came from immunoSEQ multiplex PCR; TCRdb stores just in-frame clones and leaves some out. The data hold approximately 2.3 million clones, with more than 85% observed a single time. All donors were healthy HIV-negative adults lacking recent acute infections or vaccinations. Those who donated, Caucasian adults without exception, all lived in Nashville, Tennessee. The chain carries TRBV19 and TRBJ1-1; possibly TRBD1 for D (5 bases). Material: naive CD4+ T cells from PBMCs. As to subset: CD45RA+ positively selected. This receptor was identified in a man aged 18 to 30 in good health. Some clones in this sample may be carry-over from other donors' samples. The CDR3 nucleotides read TGTGCCAGTAGTATAGGGCTGACAGTTCAAGCTTTCTTT. Residues: CASSIGLTVQAFF.